This entry concerns a single T cell receptor (beta chain). Per the germline V gene, CDR1 is MNHNS and CDR2 is SASEGT. This CDR3 region has 13 residues. V shed 6 bases and J 4 bases; nucleotides not matched to a gene: 2. These data are taken from a study of blood T cell repertoires in COVID-19. Study as a whole: COVID-19 samples, acute and convalescent, were from the United States, Italy and Spain. Nucleic acid was either cDNA or gDNA, and it came from T cells, B-cell-depleted T cells, or PBMCs.

Authors' analysis steps: Amplification with reference gene primers provided the estimates of nucleated cell counts. Here immunoSEQ multiplex PCR was the method, and the copy in TCRdb shows in-frame clones only, minus some. That table gives V, J and clone size, and the DNA gave D and trimming. The sample lists roughly 120,000 clones, 65% to 80% seen once, with roughly 2.5% in the top ten. The chain carries TRBV6-1 and TRBJ2-4; 8 bases fit TRBD2. The receptor was isolated from a man in his fifties or sixties with acute or convalescent COVID-19. Sample: peripheral blood. This CDR3 reads CASSPSGKNIQYF. The CDR3 nucleotides read TGTGCCAGCAGCCCTAGCGGGAAAAACATTCAGTACTTC.